This T cell receptor (beta chain) was recorded in a study of cytomegalovirus exposure and HLA in healthy donors. A multiplex PCR was run with 60 Vbeta primers and 13 Jbeta primers. Sequencing was performed with immunoSEQ multiplex PCR; in TCRdb, only in-frame clones are kept and a portion is missing. Of 100,000 or so clones in the sample, 65% to 80% were seen once. Sequencing was done on a sample of PBMCs. The clonotype originates from a woman between 40 and 50 years old in good health and CMV-seronegative.

CDR3: CASSFGRTNTGELFF. As DNA, the CDR3 is TGTGCCAGCAGCTTTGGCAGGACGAACACCGGGGAGCTGTTTTTT. The gene calls are TRBV5-4 and TRBJ2-2, with D uncertain. Germline CDR1 reads SGHNT; CDR2 reads YYREEE (reference sequence). V was trimmed by 2 bases and J by 0 bases, leaving 8 bases between them. The CDR3 runs 15 residues.